The present TCR beta chain was sequenced within a study of PD-L1 blockade in urothelial cancer. Clones were read by immunoSEQ multiplex PCR, and TCRdb kept only the in-frame ones, dropping some. The sample has 130,000 or so clones, about 88% seen once; the top ten hold 3.2%. There are 18 residues in the CDR3. V lost 4 bases and J lost 2, with 23 bases in between. CDR1 and CDR2 (germline): SGHVS, FQNEAQ. As to time point: pretreatment peripheral blood. The chain employs TRBV7-8 and TRBJ1-2; D is perhaps TRBD1 (6 bases). This clonotype was sampled from a man aged 45 to 65 with urothelial cancer. This sample comprised PBMCs, obtained around atezolizumab (anti-PD-L1) treatment. CDR3 sequence reads: CASSSRGGALGLNYGYTF. In DNA form, the CDR3 reads TGTGCCAGCAGCTCCCGGGGGGGCGCTCTGGGTTTAAACTATGGCTACACCTTC.